A single sample is the source of the 29 T cell receptor beta chains below, sequenced in a study of blood T cells in healthy people across ages (dated by TCRdb to the mid-2010s). Libraries were made using 5' RACE. A second about 7 to 12 cycle PCR used a sample-barcoded 5' primer and a J-beta primer mix. The raw public data were reprocessed by TCRdb itself: fastp quality trimming at Q25, MiXCR clonotype calling, in-frame beta chains only. Rows are combined by CDR3 protein, so each entry shows the most common genes and DNA. This sample lists 1.5 million to 2 million distinct CDR3 sequences; about two fifths were detected once. Jointly, the top ten make up roughly 23% of the sample. The sample consisted of blood. The receptor source for this set is a human donor in good health.

This clonotype has just a few counts. This chain links TRBV20-1 with TRBJ1-6; 9 bases fit TRBD1. This CDR3 spans 15 amino acids. Losses at the gene ends were 7 bases for V and 4 bases for J; bases not matched to a gene: 8. CDR1 DFQATT and CDR2 SNEGSKA come from the germline V gene (reference sequence). The CDR3 DNA follows: TGCAGTGGTACAGACGGACAGGGGTATAATTCACCCCTCCACTTT. It codes for CSGTDGQGYNSPLHF.

V gene TRBV28 combines with J gene TRBJ1-4, with D perhaps TRBD1 (5 bases). This CDR3 is 15 amino acids long. Trimming removed 3 bases at V and 8 bases at J, with 16 bases between. Germline values: CDR1 MDHEN, CDR2 SYDVKM. Here the CDR3 DNA reads TGTGCCAGCAGTTTCCGGACACGGGAGGTAGAAAAACTGTTTTTT. It yields the protein CASSFRTREVEKLFF.

The chain recombines TRBV18 with TRBJ1-2, with D possibly TRBD1 on 5 matching bases. Trimming removed 4 bases from V and 5 bases from J, with 29 bases in between. The CDR3 length is 19 residues. Germline CDR1 is KGHSH and CDR2 is LQKENI. In DNA form, the CDR3 reads TGTGCCAGCTCACTTACCAGGGAGGGCCCAACCAGCCCCCTTTATGGCTACACCTTC. This codes for CASSLTREGPTSPLYGYTF.

This chain connects TRBV20-1 to TRBJ2-7; D ambiguous. CDR3 length: 17 residues. Deletions cut 0 bases from V and 2 bases from J, with 20 bases between. Germline CDR1 and CDR2: DFQATT and SNEGSKA (reference sequence). CDR3 sequence (DNA): TGCAGTGCTAGAGATGGTCTCTCTGCGGTGGCCACCTACGAGCAGTACTTC. Protein sequence: CSARDGLSAVATYEQYF.

This clonotype has just a few counts. CDR3 in amino acids: CASSIHAQETQYF. The DNA for the CDR3 is TGTGCCAGCAGTATCCACGCACAAGAGACCCAGTACTTC. The rearrangement uses TRBV12-3 or TRBV12-4 and TRBJ2-5; D gene unclear. CDR3 length: 13 amino acids. V lost 5 bases and J 2 bases, leaving 9 bases between the germline ends.

V and J are TRBV20-1 and TRBJ2-2, with TRBD2 as a possible D gene (6 bases). The length of the CDR3 is 15 residues. V was cut by 0 bases and J by 7 bases, with 15 bases left in between. The germline V gene has CDR1 DFQATT and CDR2 SNEGSKA (reference sequence). The CDR3 protein is CSARDWRAIGGELFF. In nucleotides, the CDR3 is TGCAGTGCTAGAGATTGGAGGGCGATTGGCGGGGAGCTGTTTTTT.

The rearrangement uses TRBV5-1 and TRBJ1-1; no clear D gene. The V gene's germline CDR1 is SGHRS and CDR2 YFSETQ. The CDR3 consists of 14 residues. V shed 7 bases and J shed 3 bases, with 16 bases lying between them. The CDR3 protein is CASAKQRWDTEAFF. The DNA for the CDR3 is TGCGCCAGCGCCAAACAGAGATGGGACACTGAAGCTTTCTTT. The variable domain in full, with the rest retrieved from reference TRBV5-1 and TRBJ1-1, is KAGVTQTPRYLIKTRGQQVTLSCSPISGHRSVSWYQQTPGQGLQFLFEYFSETQRNKGNFPGRFSGRQFSNSRSEMNVSTLELGDSALYLCASAKQRWDTEAFFGQGTRLTVV.

This chain joins TRBV4-1 and TRBJ2-3, with 13 bases that match TRBD2. V lost 4 bases to trimming and J lost 3 bases; unmatched junction nucleotides: 7. CDR1 and CDR2 from the germline V gene are MGHRA and YSYEKL. The CDR3 loop spans 17 amino acids. The CDR3 loop reads CASSLIGLAGDTDTQYF. Here the CDR3 DNA reads TGCGCCAGCAGCCTTATCGGACTAGCGGGGGATACAGATACGCAGTATTTT.

The chain has TRBV9 and TRBJ2-1, with D tentatively TRBD1 or TRBD2 (5 bases each). This CDR3 region has 19 residues. Trimming removed 0 bases from V and 5 bases from J, with 24 bases in between. Per the germline V gene, CDR1 is SGDLS and CDR2 is YYNGEE. This CDR3 reads CASSVDTFGAAKVHNEQFF. The DNA for the CDR3 is TGTGCCAGCAGCGTAGATACGTTCGGGGCGGCGAAAGTTCACAATGAGCAGTTCTTC.

The chain has TRBV4-3 and TRBJ2-7; TRBD1 might be the D (6 bases). The germline CDR1 and CDR2 sequences are LGHNA and YSLEER. The CDR3 loop spans 17 amino acids. Trimming took off 3 bases at V and 12 bases at J, with 30 bases between the two ends. CDR3 in DNA: TGCGCCAGCAGCCATAGAGCAGGGGTAACCTCCGAGTACCGTCTGTACTTC. It specifies CASSHRAGVTSEYRLYF.

The chain employs TRBV20-1 and TRBJ1-5; TRBD1 matches at 10 bases. CDR1 DFQATT and CDR2 SNEGSKA come from the germline V gene (reference sequence). CDR3 length: 17 residues. The V gene end was trimmed by 0 bases and the J gene end by 6 bases; junction bases not matched to a gene: 11. CDR3 in amino acids: CSARDQTGGFRSQPQHF. CDR3 DNA sequence: TGCAGTGCTAGAGATCAGACAGGGGGCTTTCGTAGTCAGCCCCAGCATTTT.

This clonotype was counted a few times. The chain uses TRBV5-6 and TRBJ1-6; D is ambiguous. Looked up from germline, CDR1 is SGHDT and CDR2 is YYEEEE. This CDR3 comprises 15 residues. Trimming cost V 2 bases and J 3 bases, with 9 bases left between them. CDR3 protein: CASSFSDRYNSPLHF. As DNA, the CDR3 is TGTGCCAGCAGCTTTTCGGACCGCTATAATTCACCCCTCCACTTT.

The J gene is TRBJ2-7, the V gene TRBV20-1; D is possibly TRBD2 (6 bases). V lost 2 bases to trimming and J lost 5 bases, with 16 bases between them. There are 14 residues in the CDR3. Germline loops: CDR1 DFQATT, CDR2 SNEGSKA (reference sequence). In nucleotides, the CDR3 is TGCAGTGCTAGAAGTCGACGGGACTTAAACGAGCAGTACTTC. Its protein product is CSARSRRDLNEQYF.

In DNA, the CDR3 is TGTGCCAGCAGCGTAGGGTGGCGCAATGAGCAGTTCTTC. Translating it yields CASSVGWRNEQFF. This rearrangement joins TRBV9 to TRBJ2-1, with no clear D. Germline V gene lookup returns CDR1 SGDLS and CDR2 YYNGEE. The CDR3 runs to 13 residues. Trimming left V 0 bases short and J 6 bases short, with 7 bases between.

The V call is TRBV6-5, the J call TRBJ2-1; 10 positions match TRBD2. The length of the CDR3 is 14 residues. The V segment lost 2 bases and the J segment 7 bases; nucleotides outside the gene matches: 2. Germline V gene lookup returns CDR1 MNHEY and CDR2 SVGAGI. The CDR3 coding sequence is TGTGCCAGCAGTTACAGCGGGGGGGCGAATGAGCAGTTCTTC. It translates to CASSYSGGANEQFF.

The V gene is TRBV4-2, the J gene TRBJ2-5; TRBD2 matches at 9 bases. With V trimmed by 4 bases and J by 5 bases, 11 bases remained unmatched. This CDR3 region has 16 residues. The germline V gene encodes CDR1 LGHNA and CDR2 YNFKEQ. The CDR3 spells CASSLGLSGGEETQYF. CDR3 DNA sequence: TGTGCCAGCAGCCTAGGGCTTAGCGGGGGAGAGGAGACCCAGTACTTC.

This clonotype has a handful of counts. The CDR3 loop reads CASSGDLGTEAFF. The CDR3 DNA sequence: TGTGCCAGCAGTGGGGACCTAGGTACTGAAGCTTTCTTT. The V and J genes are TRBV28 and TRBJ1-1, with D tentatively TRBD1 (5 bases). V lost 5 bases to trimming and J lost 5 bases, with 12 bases between them. CDR1 MDHEN and CDR2 SYDVKM come from the germline V gene. CDR3 size: 13 residues.

With regard to this clonotype: At one boundary the junction diverges from the germline segment, which might be a read error. V gene TRBV6-5 combines with J gene TRBJ2-1; weak D call: TRBD2 (6 bases). The CDR3 runs to 11 residues. The germline CDR1 and CDR2 sequences are MNHEY and SVGAGI. The CDR3 here is CASGYSYEQFF. For the CDR3, the DNA is TGCGCCAGCGGGTATTCCTACGAGCAGTTCTTC.

This rearrangement joins TRBV5-1 to TRBJ2-1; D might be TRBD2 (5 bases). CDR1 and CDR2 from the germline V gene are SGHRS and YFSETQ. This CDR3 contains 15 residues. The V and J ends lost 4 bases and 9 bases respectively, with 20 bases between them. CDR3 coding DNA: TGCGCCAGCAGCCCCGCGGCACTAGGTTCTTTTGAGCAGTTCTTC. As protein: CASSPAALGSFEQFF. Complete variable domain (other parts from reference TRBV5-1 and TRBJ2-1): KAGVTQTPRYLIKTRGQQVTLSCSPISGHRSVSWYQQTPGQGLQFLFEYFSETQRNKGNFPGRFSGRQFSNSRSEMNVSTLELGDSALYLCASSPAALGSFEQFFGPGTRLTVL.

The chain joins TRBV13 to TRBJ2-4; perhaps TRBD2 as D (5 bases). Germline lookup yields CDR1 PRHDT and CDR2 FYEKMQ (reference sequence). Trimming cost V 2 bases and J 13 bases, with 15 bases left between them. CDR3 length: 13 residues. In DNA form, the CDR3 reads TGTGCCAGCAGCTTATTTGGACTTGGTGAGCAGTACTTC. This encodes CASSLFGLGEQYF.

This chain connects TRBV5-1 to TRBJ2-3; D uncertain. The CDR3 totals 13 residues. The germline V gene has CDR1 SGHRS and CDR2 YFSETQ. The V and J ends lost 1 base and 4 bases respectively, with 7 bases between them. In DNA form, the CDR3 reads TGCGCCAGCAGCTTGCAGATTGCAGATACGCAGTATTTT. Translation gives CASSLQIADTQYF.

This sequence joins TRBV4-2 and TRBJ1-1, with D uncertain. The CDR3 is made up of 13 amino acids. The V gene's germline CDR1 is LGHNA and CDR2 YNFKEQ. V was clipped by 0 bases and J by 7 bases, with 9 bases between them. CDR3 DNA sequence: TGTGCCAGCAGCCAAGAGGGCGCACATGAAGCTTTCTTT. Residues: CASSQEGAHEAFF.

At least ten counts were recorded for this clonotype. This chain uses TRBV20-1 with TRBJ2-7; 12 bases agree with TRBD1. Germline V gene data show CDR1 as DFQATT and CDR2 as SNEGSKA (reference sequence). The J segment lost 9 bases and the V segment lost 3 bases, leaving 12 bases of the junction unmatched. The CDR3 loop spans 15 amino acids. This CDR3 is CSARRPGQGAMGQYF. As DNA, the CDR3 is TGCAGTGCTAGGCGACCGGGACAGGGGGCTATGGGGCAGTACTTC.

CDR3 DNA sequence: TGCGCCAGCAGCTTGGTGACGGGGACTTCCGATGGCTACACCTTC. It codes for CASSLVTGTSDGYTF. V usage is TRBV5-1 and J usage is TRBJ1-2; maybe TRBD1 (5 bases). CDR1 and CDR2 from the germline V gene are SGHRS and YFSETQ. V lost 0 bases, J lost 6 bases, and 15 bases lay in between. The CDR3 consists of 15 residues.

This clonotype was counted only a few times. The rearrangement links TRBV12-3 or TRBV12-4 to TRBJ2-5; D is uncertain. The DNA end is a closer match to TRBJ2-7, so the J assignment may be wrong. This CDR3 region has 12 residues. CDR3 nucleotide sequence: TGTGCCAGCAGTCCCCACATCTACGAGCAGTACTTC. It encodes CASSPHIYEQYF.

This chain uses TRBV5-1 with TRBJ2-7; 9 nucleotides match TRBD1. Trimming removed 4 bases from V and 4 bases from J; junction bases left unmatched: 12. Germline loops: CDR1 SGHRS, CDR2 YFSETQ. There are 16 residues in the CDR3. CDR3 bases: TGCGCCAGCAGCCCTCTAGGCGGGACAGGGAGTTACGAGCAGTACTTC. This gives the protein CASSPLGGTGSYEQYF.

This clonotype was counted once. The chain carries TRBV7-9 and TRBJ2-1; perhaps TRBD2 as D (5 bases). The ends were cut back, 5 bases at V and 5 bases at J, with 19 bases in the middle. Germline lookup yields CDR1 SEHNR and CDR2 FQNEAQ (reference sequence). The CDR3 has 16 amino acids. CDR3 coding DNA: TGTGCCAGCAGCCCCCTATGGGGAGCCGAGAACAATGAGCAGTTCTTC. Its protein product is CASSPLWGAENNEQFF.

This rearrangement joins TRBV18 to TRBJ1-1; 7 positions match TRBD1. CDR1 and CDR2 (germline): KGHSH, LQKENI. The ends lost 0 bases at V and 0 bases at J; junction bases unmatched: 7. This CDR3 contains 17 residues. The CDR3 DNA sequence: TGTGCCAGCTCACCACCCAGGACAGGACTTATGAACACTGAAGCTTTCTTT. Residues: CASSPPRTGLMNTEAFF.

This clonotype occurred many times. At one boundary the junction diverges from the germline segment, which might be a read error. This sequence joins TRBV7-2 and TRBJ2-1; the D gene is possibly TRBD1 (6 bases). The germline CDR1 and CDR2 sequences are SGHTA and FQGNSA. The CDR3 covers 12 residues. In DNA form, the CDR3 reads TGTGCTAGCAGCTCGACAGGATACGAGCAGTTCTTC. Encoded protein: CASSSTGYEQFF.